The clone carrying this T cell receptor (beta chain) has at least ten counts. Time point here: patch test 1, 2 weeks after DPC sensitization. Treatment reported: therapeutic diphenylcyclopropenone sensitization with weekly scalp DPC. Total RNA came from unfractionated whole blood. The data derive from a study of human T cells and chemical hapten exposure. Study background: Across the whole study, which lasted roughly 24 weeks, patients were given diphenylcyclopropenone on the scalp once a week.

The library gave individual cDNA molecules unique molecular identifiers. TCRdb re-called the RACE reads with MiXCR, one entry per CDR3 protein. The table shows 71,000 or so distinct CDR3 sequences, with around 9.5% occurring only once. Trimming took 0 bases from V and 1 from J, leaving 11 bases between them. The CDR3 is 16 amino acids. Per the germline V gene, CDR1 is SGHDT and CDR2 is YYEEEE. Specimen: whole blood, collected in connection with sensitization to the hapten diphenylcyclopropenone (DPC). The sequence was obtained from a woman between 40 and 50 years old with alopecia areata. Some clones in this sample may be carry-over from other donors' samples. The chain uses TRBV5-6 and TRBJ1-5, with a tentative D call TRBD1 (5 bases). The CDR3 protein is CASSLGLGDSNQPQHF. The CDR3 DNA reads TGTGCCAGCAGCTTGGGGCTTGGGGACAGCAATCAGCCCCAGCATTTT.